Sequencing of this T cell receptor (beta chain) was carried out in a study of cytomegalovirus exposure and HLA in healthy donors. With 60 Vbeta and 13 Jbeta primers, the PCR was carried out. Source study methods: A follow-up analysis tallied approximately 85 million unique TCR beta chains, roughly 11 million shared. Here immunoSEQ multiplex PCR was the method, and the copy in TCRdb shows in-frame clones only, minus some. The DNA gave D and trimming, while V, J and clone size come from that table. The table lists about 100,000 clones, 80% to 90% of them singletons. General study points: Several V segments, TRBV6-2 and TRBV6-3 among them, could not be told apart and were dropped.

V dropped 6 bases and J dropped 2 bases, with 10 bases sitting between them. CDR1 and CDR2 (germline): MDHEN, SYDVKM. The CDR3 is 14 residues long. A note on this clone: Its cognate antigen is unknown.

This receptor was obtained from a woman aged 18-29 years in good health and CMV-seronegative. The chain recombines TRBV28 with TRBJ2-2, with D possibly TRBD1 on 6 matching bases. The sample comprised PBMCs. CDR3 amino acids: CASSMTGNTGELFF. Here the CDR3 DNA reads TGTGCCAGCAGCATGACAGGAAACACCGGGGAGCTGTTTTTT.